The rows below give T cell receptor beta chains drawn from one sample of a study of cytomegalovirus exposure and HLA in healthy donors. Data came from immunoSEQ multiplex PCR; TCRdb stores just in-frame clones and leaves some out. This sample has 150,000 to 200,000 clones; around four fifths occur once, and the top ten carry about 0.89%. The sample consisted of PBMCs. These receptors were collected from a girl aged 2-15 years in good health and CMV-seropositive. CDR3s include the opening cysteine and the closing phenylalanine or tryptophan. The D gene is left open where the match is weak. Clone size is not always given. Where it is, it says once, few, many or a class for expanded clones.

TRBV6-1	NA	TRBD1	TRBJ2-4	TGTGCCAGCAGTGGCTATAGGACAGGGGGAAACATTCAGTACTTC	CASSGYRTGGNIQYF
TRBV30	NA	NA	TRBJ1-1	TGTGCCTGGGACGACAGTCTGAACACTGAAGCTTTCTTT	CAWDDSLNTEAFF
TRBV5-1	NA	TRBD2	TRBJ2-3	TGCGCCAGCAGCTTACTAGCGGGAGGGAGACCAGATACGCAGTATTTT	CASSLLAGGRPDTQYF
TRBV7-9	NA	TRBD1	TRBJ2-3	TGTGCCAGCAGCTTTAGGGGCAGGGGGCTCGATACGCAGTATTTT	CASSFRGRGLDTQYF
TRBV5-6	NA	NA	TRBJ2-1	TGTGCCAGCAGAGCAGCGTACAACGAGCAGTTCTTC	CASRAAYNEQFF
TRBV6-1	NA	NA	TRBJ1-5	TGTGCCAGCAGTGAAGCGAGTAGGGAGGGTAATCAGCCCCAGCATTTT	CASSEASREGNQPQHF
TRBV9	few	TRBD1	TRBJ2-3	TGTGCCAGCAGCGTCGGGACAGGCGGGACAGATACGCAGTATTTT	CASSVGTGGTDTQYF
TRBV14	NA	TRBD1	TRBJ1-5	TGTGCCAGCAGCTATGGGACAGGGGGCGCGACCCAGCATTTT	CASSYGTGGATQHF
TRBV6-7	NA	TRBD1	TRBJ2-7	TGTGCCAGCAGATACGCCTTACCCCTGGGGACAGGGAATATCCACGAGCAGTACTTC	CASRYALPLGTGNIHEQYF
TRBV4-1	NA	TRBD1	TRBJ2-7	TGCGCCAGCAGCCTGAGACAGGGGGATAACTCCTACGAGCAGTACTTC	CASSLRQGDNSYEQYF
TRBV27	NA	NA	TRBJ1-1	TGTGCCAGCATCGGCCAACAGGGTTGGACTGAAGCTTTCTTT	CASIGQQGWTEAFF
TRBV10-3	NA	TRBD1	TRBJ1-2	TGTGCCATCAGTACCCCTTCGACAGGGGCCGTTAACTATGGCTACACCTTC	CAISTPSTGAVNYGYTF
TRBV30	NA	TRBD1	TRBJ2-6	TGTGCCTGGAGTGTTAGGGGGCATGGGGCCAACGTCCTGACTTTC	CAWSVRGHGANVLTF
TRBV29-1	NA	TRBD1	TRBJ1-2	TGCAGCGTTCCTGGGACAGGGGGCCGAGCTAACTATGGCTACACCTTC	CSVPGTGGRANYGYTF
TRBV7-7	NA	NA	TRBJ2-7	TGTGCTAGCAGCTTAGCGAGTCGTGGACTGCGGACCTACGAGCAGTACTTC	CASSLASRGLRTYEQYF
TRBV6-6	few	TRBD1	TRBJ1-2	TGTGCCACCCTACAGGGGGCCTATGGCTACACCTTC	CATLQGAYGYTF
TRBV9	NA	NA	TRBJ1-4	TGTGCCAGCAGCGGACGGGGGGGGGATGAAAAACTGTTTTTT	CASSGRGGDEKLFF
TRBV19	NA	TRBD1	TRBJ2-2	TGTGCCAGTAGTATAGACGGGACAGGGTATGGCGGGGAGCTGTTTTTT	CASSIDGTGYGGELFF
TRBV27	NA	NA	TRBJ1-1	TGTGCCAGCAGGACCGCGGGGGCTGGCACTGAAGCTTTCTTT	CASRTAGAGTEAFF
TRBV30	NA	NA	TRBJ1-3	TGTGCCTGGGGGAGGTCGCGGTGGGGGAACACCATATATTTT	CAWGRSRWGNTIYF
TRBV19	NA	TRBD2	TRBJ2-3	TGTGCCAGTAGTTGGACTAGCGGGAGAATAAGCACAGATACGCAGTATTTT	CASSWTSGRISTDTQYF
TRBV5-4	NA	NA	TRBJ1-1	TGTGCCAGCAGCTCTGTTATGGGGGCTCGGGAGAACACTGAAGCTTTCTTT	CASSSVMGARENTEAFF
TRBV30	NA	TRBD1	TRBJ1-1	TGTGCCTGGAGTCCTACAGGGGGCTCCACTGAAGCTTTCTTT	CAWSPTGGSTEAFF
TRBV30	NA	NA	TRBJ2-2	TGTGCCGGCCCGCGGGAAAACACCGGGGAGCTGTTTTTT	CAGPRENTGELFF
TRBV10-3	NA	TRBD1	TRBJ1-2	TGTGCCCTCGGACAGGGGGGGGCCTATGGCTACACCTTC	CALGQGGAYGYTF
TRBV5-1	NA	TRBD1	TRBJ2-2	TGCGCCAGTAAGACAGGGGCCATCACCGGGGAGCTGTTTTTT	CASKTGAITGELFF
TRBV5-1	few	TRBD2	TRBJ2-5	TGCGCCAGCAGCATAACCGGGACTAGCGGGCAAGAGACCCAGTACTTC	CASSITGTSGQETQYF
TRBV5-1	NA	NA	TRBJ2-1	TGCGCCAGCAGCTTGGCGGTTACAGGATACAATGAGCAGTTCTTC	CASSLAVTGYNEQFF
TRBV9	NA	NA	TRBJ1-1	TGTGCCAGCAGCGTAGGGGCAGGAAATATGAACACTGAAGCTTTCTTT	CASSVGAGNMNTEAFF
TRBV7-8	NA	NA	TRBJ2-7	TGTGCCAGCAGCAAAGCCCGGACAGTCTCCTACGAGCAGTACTTC	CASSKARTVSYEQYF
TRBV2	NA	NA	TRBJ2-1	TGTGCCAGCAGCCCTAGGACAGCCTACAATGAGCAGTTCTTC	CASSPRTAYNEQFF
TRBV28	NA	NA	TRBJ2-7	TGTGCCAGCAGTTCTTCTCGGGAGACGAACTTC	CASSSSRETNF
TRBV29-1	NA	NA	TRBJ2-1	TGCAGCGTTACCCAAAGCCGTGAGCAGTTCTTC	CSVTQSREQFF
TRBV28	NA	NA	TRBJ2-3	TGTGCCAGCAGTCTGCGGGGGCGTATAGATACGCAGTATTTT	CASSLRGRIDTQYF
TRBV19	NA	TRBD1	TRBJ1-2	TGTGCCAGTAGTTTCGACAGGGGCTCTGGCTACACCTTC	CASSFDRGSGYTF
TRBV18	NA	NA	TRBJ2-5	TGTGCCAGCTCACCGGTAAGGACAGCGGAGACCCAGTACTTC	CASSPVRTAETQYF
TRBV9	NA	TRBD1	TRBJ2-5	TGTGCCAGCAGCGCCGAGACAGGGGGCCCCGGAGAGACCCAGTACTTC	CASSAETGGPGETQYF
TRBV4-1	NA	TRBD2	TRBJ2-3	TGCGCCAGCAGCCAGTTCTCGGGAGGGCCGGGGCCGACGCAGTATTTT	CASSQFSGGPGPTQYF
TRBV30	NA	NA	TRBJ2-7	TGTGCCTGGAGGCAGTCCTCCTCTTCCTACGAGCAGTACTTC	CAWRQSSSSYEQYF
TRBV5-4	NA	NA	TRBJ2-7	TGTGCCAGCAGCTCCTGGACGGCAGGGGAGCAGTACTTC	CASSSWTAGEQYF
TRBV19	NA	TRBD1	TRBJ1-4	TGTGCCGGACTCCGGGACAGGGGTGAAAAACTGTTTTTT	CAGLRDRGEKLFF
TRBV5-1	few	NA	TRBJ2-2	TGCGCCAGCAGCTCCCCAGGGGAGCTGTTTTTT	CASSSPGELFF
TRBV4-1	NA	TRBD1	TRBJ2-3	TGCGCCAGCAGCCAAGTAAAGGGGGCCCCTGGCGATACGCAGTATTTT	CASSQVKGAPGDTQYF